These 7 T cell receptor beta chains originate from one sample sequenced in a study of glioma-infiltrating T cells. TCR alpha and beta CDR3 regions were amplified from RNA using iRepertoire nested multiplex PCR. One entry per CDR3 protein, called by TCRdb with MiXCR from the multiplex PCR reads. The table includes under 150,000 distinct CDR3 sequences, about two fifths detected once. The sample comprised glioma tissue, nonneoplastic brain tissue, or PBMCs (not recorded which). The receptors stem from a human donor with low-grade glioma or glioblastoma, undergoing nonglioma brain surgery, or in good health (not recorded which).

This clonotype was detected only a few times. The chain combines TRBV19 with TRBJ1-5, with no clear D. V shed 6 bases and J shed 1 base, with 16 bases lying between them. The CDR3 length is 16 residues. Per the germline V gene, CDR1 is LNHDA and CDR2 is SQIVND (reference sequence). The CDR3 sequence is CASSNPSHPSNQPQHF. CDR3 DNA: TGTGCCAGTAGCAACCCGTCCCACCCCAGCAATCAGCCCCAGCATTTT.

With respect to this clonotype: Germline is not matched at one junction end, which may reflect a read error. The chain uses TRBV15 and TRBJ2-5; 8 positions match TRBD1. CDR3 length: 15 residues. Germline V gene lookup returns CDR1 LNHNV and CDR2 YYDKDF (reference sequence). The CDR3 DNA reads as TGTGTCACCAGCTGGCGGACAGGGTCCGAAGAGACCCAGTACTTC. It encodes CVTSWRTGSEETQYF.

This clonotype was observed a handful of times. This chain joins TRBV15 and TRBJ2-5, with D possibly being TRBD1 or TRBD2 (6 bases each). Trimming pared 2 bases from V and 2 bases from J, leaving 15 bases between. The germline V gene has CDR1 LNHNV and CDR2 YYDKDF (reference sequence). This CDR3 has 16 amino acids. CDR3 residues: CATSRIGQGTQETQYF. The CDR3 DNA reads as TGTGCCACCAGCAGAATCGGGCAGGGGACTCAAGAGACCCAGTACTTC.

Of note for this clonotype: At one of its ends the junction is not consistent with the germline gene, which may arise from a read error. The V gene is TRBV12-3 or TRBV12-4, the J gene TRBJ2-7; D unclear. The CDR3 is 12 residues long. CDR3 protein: CAGSLRSYEQYF. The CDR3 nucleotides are TGTGCCGGCAGTTTACGCAGCTACGAGCAGTACTTC.

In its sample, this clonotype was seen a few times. This chain's CDR3 is CSAMTASTDTQYF. The CDR3 DNA is TGCAGTGCTATGACAGCTAGCACAGATACGCAGTATTTT. The V and J genes are TRBV20-1 and TRBJ2-3; D is possibly TRBD1 (5 bases). Looked up from germline, CDR1 is DFQATT and CDR2 is SNEGSKA (reference sequence). The CDR3 runs to 13 residues. The V end was cut by 4 bases, the J end by 0 bases, with 8 bases between.

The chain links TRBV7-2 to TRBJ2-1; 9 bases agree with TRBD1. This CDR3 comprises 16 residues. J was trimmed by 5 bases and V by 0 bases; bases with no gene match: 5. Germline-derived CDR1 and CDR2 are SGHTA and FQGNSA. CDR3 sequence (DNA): TGTGCCAGCAGCTTAGCGGAGGACAGGGGAAACAATGAGCAGTTCTTC. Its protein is CASSLAEDRGNNEQFF.

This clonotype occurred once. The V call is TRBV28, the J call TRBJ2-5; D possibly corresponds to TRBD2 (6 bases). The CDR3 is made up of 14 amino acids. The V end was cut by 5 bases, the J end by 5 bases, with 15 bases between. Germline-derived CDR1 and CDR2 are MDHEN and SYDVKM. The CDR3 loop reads CASSEDAGRETQYF. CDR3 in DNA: TGTGCCAGCAGTGAAGATGCAGGGAGGGAGACCCAGTACTTC.